The sequence of this T cell receptor beta chain was determined in a study of cytomegalovirus exposure and HLA in healthy donors. Findings and caveats of the study: Prior analysis indicated that the majority of TCR beta V segments exhibited productivity approximately 87% or approximately 30% of the time. Apart from CMV serostatus, no immune exposure information was available.

Note on this clone: Its specificity is not known.

Trimming at V came to 6 bases and at J to 15 bases, leaving 9 bases not matched to a gene. The V gene's germline CDR1 is MNHEY and CDR2 SVGAGI. The CDR3 runs to 13 residues. The primer mix had 60 Vbeta and 13 Jbeta primers. Assay: immunoSEQ multiplex PCR; the TCRdb copy retains only in-frame clones and omits some. The table lists 74,000 or so clones, 65% to 85% of them singletons. The chain couples TRBV6-5 to TRBJ2-1, with 12 bases matching TRBD2. Sequenced: PBMCs. This receptor was obtained from a woman aged 40-49 years in good health and CMV-seropositive. DNA of the CDR3: TGTGCCAGCAGAGCTGGGACTAGCGGGTCCGCGTTCTTC. This codes for CASRAGTSGSAFF.